This TCR beta chain was profiled in a study of T cells after yellow fever vaccination. The wider study: Some fractions had low cell numbers, and these were prepared with SMART-Seq v4 Ultra Low Input.

Production of TCR cDNA was by 5'RACE template switching, which also added a universal primer site and UMIs. Each CDR3 protein is one row after TCRdb ran MiXCR on the 5' RACE reads. The sample lists 400,000 or so distinct CDR3 sequences, about 6% occurring once. This clonotype occurred many times. Its antigen is as yet unknown. This CDR3 spans 12 amino acids. V lost 2 bases and J 9 bases, leaving 8 bases between the germline ends. General study results and limits: The secondary response peaked faster, at day 5 versus 15, but was weaker.

This clonotype was sampled from a man aged 30 to 45 who received the YFV17D yellow fever vaccine. The chain is built from TRBV23-1 and TRBJ2-4; tentative D call: TRBD1 (6 bases). TRBV23-1 is recorded as an ORF, its role being uncertain. The source was PBMCs, collected 5 days after the yellow fever booster vaccination. CDR3 loop: CASSQRGTIQYF. CDR3 in DNA: TGCGCCAGCAGTCAAAGGGGGACCATTCAGTACTTC.